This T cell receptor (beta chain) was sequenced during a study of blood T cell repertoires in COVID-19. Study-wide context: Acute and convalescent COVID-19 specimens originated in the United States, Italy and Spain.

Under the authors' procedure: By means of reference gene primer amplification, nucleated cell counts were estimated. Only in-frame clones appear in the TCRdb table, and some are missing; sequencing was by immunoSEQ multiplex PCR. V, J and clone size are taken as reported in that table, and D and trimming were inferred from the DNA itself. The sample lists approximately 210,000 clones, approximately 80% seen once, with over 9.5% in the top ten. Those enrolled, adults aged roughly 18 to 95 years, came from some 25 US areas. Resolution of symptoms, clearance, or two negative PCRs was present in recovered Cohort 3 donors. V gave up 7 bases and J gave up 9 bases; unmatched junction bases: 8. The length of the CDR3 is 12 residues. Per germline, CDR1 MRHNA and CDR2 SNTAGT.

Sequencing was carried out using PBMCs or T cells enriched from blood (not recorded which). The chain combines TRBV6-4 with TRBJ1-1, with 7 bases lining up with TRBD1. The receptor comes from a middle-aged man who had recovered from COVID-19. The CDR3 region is CASNFRGVKAFF. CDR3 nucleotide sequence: TGTGCCAGCAACTTCAGGGGGGTAAAAGCTTTCTTT.